These T cell receptor beta chains were read from a single sample in a study of regulatory T cells in long-lasting Graves disease. One entry per CDR3 protein results from TCRdb running MiXCR on the multiplex PCR reads. The sample holds about 560,000 distinct CDR3 sequences, about 16% seen once. The data also belong to a second study, concerning T cells in Graves' hyperthyroidism and ophthalmopathy.

The specimen was peripheral blood mononuclear cells (PBMCs), collected at new diagnosis, from a patient treated with antithyroid drugs. The receptors were sampled from a man between 18 and 35 years old with Graves disease. Both conserved end residues are part of each CDR3.

TRBV27 CASQGRDSYTGELFF
TRBV7-6 CASSSTQSSSYNEQYF
TRBV6-9 CASSYLAGSSYEQYF
TRBV10-3 CAISAGQTQETQYF
TRBV25-1 CASMGTGHEQYF
TRBV7-3 CASSFGRGSFHEQYF
TRBV20-1 CSARGRTGEVSNQPQHF
TRBV12-5 CAPEEGCGPGELFF
TRBV3-1 CASSPRGGRDGETQYF
TRBV20-1 CSAPPQQNTEAFF
TRBV29-1 CSALTWGEQFF
TRBV5-1 CASSFGPMREGRDTQYF
TRBV5-4 CASSSLGGGETAYEQYF
TRBV6-9 CAGSYVSSGLGSEAFF
TRBV30 CAWSGDNREGSPLHF
TRBV6-1 CASRRQATEAFF